The next 25 T cell receptor beta chains were all read from a single sample in a study of T cell responses to AZD1222 COVID-19 vaccine. Sequencing was performed with immunoSEQ multiplex PCR; in TCRdb, only in-frame clones are kept and a portion is missing. The sample shows some 71,000 clones, roughly nine tenths of them seen only once. The sample in question was peripheral blood, obtained 28 days after the second AZD1222 dose. Source of these receptors: an adult who received the AZD1222 COVID-19 vaccine.

This chain joins TRBV4-1 and TRBJ2-1, with 7 bases aligning to TRBD2. The CDR3 is 15 residues long. Per germline, CDR1 MGHRA and CDR2 YSYEKL. The trim removed 5 bases at V and 2 bases at J, leaving 6 bases unmatched. CDR3 in DNA: TGCGCCAGCAGCTACGGACTAGTTACCTACAATGAGCAGTTCTTC. Its protein is CASSYGLVTYNEQFF.

This clone was detected only a few times. The chain has TRBV11-2 and TRBJ2-2; TRBD2 agrees at 7 bases. Germline CDR1 SGHAT, CDR2 FQNNGV. Trimming removed 6 bases from V and 2 bases from J; junction bases left unmatched: 12. This CDR3 is 17 amino acids long. The CDR3: CASSLPSGLPNTGELFF. The CDR3 DNA reads as TGTGCCAGCAGTCTCCCTAGCGGACTTCCCAACACCGGGGAGCTGTTTTTT.

The V gene is TRBV5-3, the J gene TRBJ1-1, with 7 nucleotides matching TRBD1. TRBV5-3 counts as an open reading frame of uncertain function. The CDR3 extends over 17 amino acids. J gave up 3 bases and V 4 bases, and 15 bases lay outside the gene matches. CDR3 DNA: TGTGCCAGAAGCGCCCGGACAGGAGGGTTAGGGGACACTGAAGCTTTCTTT. Translated, it gives CARSARTGGLGDTEAFF.

The DNA of the CDR3 is TGTGCCAGCAGCACCCTAGCGGGCGTGATCTACAATGAGCAGTTCTTC. Protein product: CASSTLAGVIYNEQFF. The chain links TRBV7-8 to TRBJ2-1; TRBD2 aligns across 8 bases. Germline assignment: CDR1 SGHVS and CDR2 FQNEAQ. The junction had 9 bases not matched to a gene; V was cut back by 5 bases and J by 3 bases. The CDR3 covers 16 residues.

The chain links TRBV18 to TRBJ1-5; no firm D call. CDR3 length equals 14 residues. Trimming removed 6 bases from V and 3 bases from J, with 12 bases in between. Germline V gene sequence: CDR1 KGHSH, CDR2 LQKENI. This CDR3 is CASSVQEINQPQHF. The DNA of the CDR3 is TGTGCCAGCTCGGTTCAGGAAATCAATCAGCCCCAGCATTTT.

This rearrangement joins TRBV7-2 to TRBJ2-1, with 7 bases that match TRBD2. After removal of 5 bases from V and 1 base from J, the junction contained 8 bases not matched to a gene. This CDR3 has 16 amino acids. Per the germline V gene, CDR1 is SGHTA and CDR2 is FQGNSA. The CDR3 region is CASSNSAGESYNEQFF. In DNA form, the CDR3 reads TGTGCCAGCAGCAACAGTGCGGGGGAGTCCTACAATGAGCAGTTCTTC.

The chain has TRBV24-1 and TRBJ1-2; D gene ambiguous. Germline V gene data show CDR1 as KGHDR and CDR2 as SFDVKD. This CDR3 comprises 15 residues. V lost 4 bases to trimming and J lost 8 bases, with 19 bases between them. This CDR3 reads CATSDPGETTLGYTF. The CDR3 nucleotides are TGTGCCACCAGTGACCCGGGTGAGACAACCTTGGGCTACACCTTC.

CDR3 sequence reads: CASSQAGRASYNEQFF. The CDR3 bases are TGCGCCAGCAGCCAAGCAGGCAGGGCATCCTACAATGAGCAGTTCTTC. V and J are TRBV4-1 and TRBJ2-1; maybe TRBD1 (5 bases). V lost 1 base and J 1 base, leaving 11 bases between the germline ends. Germline V lookup: CDR1 MGHRA, CDR2 YSYEKL. CDR3 size: 16 residues.

J is TRBJ2-1 and V is TRBV7-2, with TRBD2 matching over 12 bases. With V trimmed by 5 bases and J by 4 bases, 9 bases remained unmatched. The CDR3 runs 17 residues. Germline V gives CDR1 SGHTA, CDR2 FQGNSA. The CDR3 bases are TGTGCCAGCAGCCCTAGGTGGACTAGCGGGAAATACAATGAGCAGTTCTTC. Protein product: CASSPRWTSGKYNEQFF.

At least ten counts were recorded for this clone. The CDR3 protein is CASSPYREKLFF. As DNA, the CDR3 is TGTGCCAGCAGTCCATATCGAGAAAAACTGTTTTTT. The rearrangement links TRBV7-9 to TRBJ1-4, with D unresolved. The CDR3 is 12 amino acids. In germline, CDR1 is SEHNR, CDR2 FQNEAQ (reference sequence). V was cut by 6 bases and J by 8 bases, with 10 bases left in between. The full variable domain, its missing parts supplied by reference TRBV7-9 and TRBJ1-4, is DTGVSQNPRHKITKRGQNVTFRCDPISEHNRLYWYRQTLGQGPEFLTYFQNEAQLEKSRLLSDRFSAERPKGSFSTLEIQRTEQGDSAMYLCASSPYREKLFFGSGTQLSVL.

This chain connects TRBV27 to TRBJ1-1; D is possibly TRBD1 (6 bases). The CDR3 contains 13 residues. Germline V gene data show CDR1 as MNHEY and CDR2 as SMNVEV (reference sequence). V was clipped by 11 bases and J by 1 base, with 14 bases between them. The CDR3 loop is CAAREGGNTEAFF. The CDR3 DNA reads as TGTGCCGCCCGGGAAGGGGGGAACACTGAAGCTTTCTTT.

The chain couples TRBV27 to TRBJ1-1; D may be TRBD1 (6 bases). The CDR3 spans 16 residues. CDR1 MNHEY and CDR2 SMNVEV come from the germline V gene (reference sequence). Trimming left V 5 bases short and J 7 bases short, with 23 bases between. The CDR3 bases are TGTGCCAGCAGTCTAGAGGGGGTCGGGGGACTGAGTGAAGCTTTCTTT. Its translation: CASSLEGVGGLSEAFF.

The rearrangement links TRBV6-1 to TRBJ2-7; TRBD2 is a possible D gene (6 bases). The CDR3 contains 15 residues. Germline loops: CDR1 MNHNS, CDR2 SASEGT. Trimming pared 5 bases from V and 0 bases from J, leaving 14 bases between. This chain's CDR3 is CASSTARGTSYEQYF. The CDR3 DNA reads TGTGCCAGCAGTACCGCCCGCGGGACCTCCTACGAGCAGTACTTC.

This clone was seen more than once but under ten times. The V call is TRBV7-9, the J call TRBJ2-7, with D perhaps assigned TRBD1 or TRBD2 (5 bases each). V was trimmed by 4 bases and J by 3 bases, leaving 10 bases between them. The CDR3 has 13 amino acids. Germline-derived CDR1 and CDR2 are SEHNR and FQNEAQ (reference sequence). The CDR3 sequence is CASSSGRIYEQYF. The CDR3 coding sequence is TGTGCCAGCAGCTCGGGACGGATCTACGAGCAGTACTTC.

The CDR3 here is CASSQGTGDMNTEAFF. CDR3 in DNA: TGTGCCAGCTCGCAGGGGACAGGCGATATGAACACTGAAGCTTTCTTT. V usage is TRBV18 and J usage is TRBJ1-1; TRBD1 matches at 8 bases. CDR3 length: 16 amino acids. CDR1 and CDR2 from the germline V gene are KGHSH and LQKENI. V dropped 6 bases and J dropped 0; count of bases not matched to a gene: 9.

The rearrangement uses TRBV27 and TRBJ2-7; no reliable D call. V was pared by 6 bases and J by 4 bases, with 16 bases between. CDR1 is MNHEY and CDR2 is SMNVEV in the germline V gene (reference sequence). The CDR3 is 14 residues long. The CDR3 DNA sequence: TGTGCCAGCAGCAACGGACCGGGCCATTACGAGCAGTACTTC. It encodes CASSNGPGHYEQYF.

In its sample, this clone was seen once. V gene TRBV2 combines with J gene TRBJ2-1, with 10 bases aligning to TRBD2. This CDR3 is built from 14 residues. From germline, CDR1 is SNHLY and CDR2 FYNNEI. J lost 9 bases, V lost 11 bases, and 13 bases had no gene match. The CDR3 DNA follows: TGTGCCCTATTGGGAGCGGGAGGGGAGGGTGAGCAGTTCTTC. Amino acid sequence: CALLGAGGEGEQFF.

V gene TRBV2 combines with J gene TRBJ1-5; possible D gene TRBD1, 6 bases. Germline CDR1 reads SNHLY; CDR2 reads FYNNEI. The CDR3 contains 16 residues. V was trimmed by 6 bases and J by 1 base, leaving 16 bases between them. DNA of the CDR3: TGTGCCAGCAGCTCAGGGGAGGTCGGGAGCAATCAGCCCCAGCATTTT. Translated: CASSSGEVGSNQPQHF.

This chain links TRBV7-6 with TRBJ2-3; D is unresolved. Germline CDR1 SGHVS, CDR2 FNYEAQ. The CDR3 is 14 amino acids. V lost 4 bases and J 4 bases, leaving 12 bases between the germline ends. This chain's CDR3 is CASSSFSLADTQYF. The CDR3 coding sequence is TGTGCCAGCAGCTCTTTTTCTTTAGCAGATACGCAGTATTTT. Full variable domain (remainder filled in from reference TRBV7-6 and TRBJ2-3): GAGVSQSPRYKVTKRGQDVALRCDPISGHVSLYWYRQALGQGPEFLTYFNYEAQQDKSGLPNDRFSAERPEGSISTLTIQRTEQRDSAMYRCASSSFSLADTQYFGPGTRLTVL.

This clone was detected only once. This chain joins TRBV9 and TRBJ2-3, with 15 bases lining up with TRBD2. Trimming cost V 2 bases and J 5 bases; bases outside gene matches: 9. This CDR3 has 18 residues. Germline assignment: CDR1 SGDLS and CDR2 YYNGEE. CDR3 sequence: CASSVLGLAGGKGDTQYF. In nucleotides, the CDR3 is TGTGCCAGCAGCGTTCTCGGACTAGCGGGAGGGAAGGGAGATACGCAGTATTTT.

The chain has TRBV18 and TRBJ1-1; TRBD1 aligns across 7 bases. Germline loops: CDR1 KGHSH, CDR2 LQKENI. This CDR3 is built from 15 residues. V trimming: 5 bases; J trimming: 3 bases; junction bases outside the gene matches: 9. The CDR3 spells CASSSDLDRHTEAFF. In nucleotides, the CDR3 is TGTGCCAGCTCATCTGACCTGGACAGGCACACTGAAGCTTTCTTT.

V gene TRBV9 combines with J gene TRBJ2-1, with 10 bases lining up with TRBD2. CDR1 SGDLS and CDR2 YYNGEE come from the germline V gene. The CDR3 extends over 14 amino acids. Trimming removed 5 bases from V and 4 bases from J; junction bases left unmatched: 3. The CDR3 DNA follows: TGTGCCAGCAGTCAAGCGGGAGGGTACAATGAGCAGTTCTTC. This encodes CASSQAGGYNEQFF.

J is TRBJ2-7 and V is TRBV11-2, with a possible D match to TRBD1 (6 bases). The V and J ends lost 4 bases and 7 bases respectively, with 20 bases between them. Germline V gene lookup returns CDR1 SGHAT and CDR2 FQNNGV. This CDR3 contains 15 residues. The CDR3 DNA reads as TGTGCCAGCAGCTCCCAGTTACAACAGGGCAAGGAGCAGTACTTC. This translates into CASSSQLQQGKEQYF.

The chain is built from TRBV5-6 and TRBJ1-1; 7 bases map to TRBD1. J gave up 2 bases and V 4 bases, and 8 bases lay outside the gene matches. The CDR3 runs 15 residues. Germline values: CDR1 SGHDT, CDR2 YYEEEE. The chain's CDR3 is CASSRLGQFNTEAFF. CDR3 coding DNA: TGTGCCAGCAGCCGATTGGGACAGTTTAACACTGAAGCTTTCTTT.

V is TRBV7-9 and J is TRBJ1-5; D remains unclear. Germline CDR1 reads SEHNR; CDR2 reads FQNEAQ (reference sequence). CDR3 length: 14 amino acids. The germline V and J ends were trimmed by 4 bases and 4 bases, with 11 bases remaining between them. CDR3 region: CASSSSAVNQPQHF. The CDR3 region has the DNA TGTGCCAGCAGCTCCTCGGCGGTAAATCAGCCCCAGCATTTT.